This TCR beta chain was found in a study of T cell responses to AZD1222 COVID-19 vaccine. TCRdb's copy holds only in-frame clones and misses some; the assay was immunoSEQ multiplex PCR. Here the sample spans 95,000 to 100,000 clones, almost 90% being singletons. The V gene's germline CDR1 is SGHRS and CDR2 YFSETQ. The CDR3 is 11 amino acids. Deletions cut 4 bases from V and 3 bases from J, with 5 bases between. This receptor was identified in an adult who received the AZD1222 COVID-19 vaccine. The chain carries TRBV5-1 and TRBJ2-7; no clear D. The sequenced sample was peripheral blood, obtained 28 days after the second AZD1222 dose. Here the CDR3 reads CASSRHYEQYF. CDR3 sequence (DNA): TGCGCCAGCAGCAGGCACTACGAGCAGTACTTC.